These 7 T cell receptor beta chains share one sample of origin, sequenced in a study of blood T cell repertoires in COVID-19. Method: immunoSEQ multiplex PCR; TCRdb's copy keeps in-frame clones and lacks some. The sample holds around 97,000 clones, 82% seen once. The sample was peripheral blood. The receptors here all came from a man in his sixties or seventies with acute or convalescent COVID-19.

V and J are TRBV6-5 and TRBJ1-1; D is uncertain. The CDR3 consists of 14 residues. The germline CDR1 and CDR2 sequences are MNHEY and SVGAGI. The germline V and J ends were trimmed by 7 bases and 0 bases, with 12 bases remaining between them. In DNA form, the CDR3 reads TGTGCCAGCATCTCAGCGAGACTGAACACTGAAGCTTTCTTT. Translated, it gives CASISARLNTEAFF.

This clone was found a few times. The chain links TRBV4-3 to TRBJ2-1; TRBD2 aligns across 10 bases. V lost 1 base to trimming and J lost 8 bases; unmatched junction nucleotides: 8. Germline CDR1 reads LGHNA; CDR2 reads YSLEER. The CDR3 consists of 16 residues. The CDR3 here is CASSQGLAGVVYEQFF. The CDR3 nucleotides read TGCGCCAGCAGCCAAGGGCTAGCGGGAGTGGTCTATGAGCAGTTCTTC.

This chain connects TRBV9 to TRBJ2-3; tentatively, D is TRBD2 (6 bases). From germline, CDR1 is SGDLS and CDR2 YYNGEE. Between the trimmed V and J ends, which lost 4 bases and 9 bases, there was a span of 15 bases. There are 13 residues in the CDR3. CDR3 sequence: CASSPGTSVTQYF. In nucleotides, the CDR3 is TGTGCCAGCAGCCCCGGGACTTCGGTGACGCAGTATTTT.

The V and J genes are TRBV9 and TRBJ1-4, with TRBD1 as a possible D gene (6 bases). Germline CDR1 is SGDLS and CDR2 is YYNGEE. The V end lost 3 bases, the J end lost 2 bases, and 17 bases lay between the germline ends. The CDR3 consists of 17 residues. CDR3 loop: CASSAANTGRTNEKLFF. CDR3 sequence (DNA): TGTGCCAGCAGCGCAGCAAATACAGGGCGCACTAATGAAAAACTGTTTTTT.

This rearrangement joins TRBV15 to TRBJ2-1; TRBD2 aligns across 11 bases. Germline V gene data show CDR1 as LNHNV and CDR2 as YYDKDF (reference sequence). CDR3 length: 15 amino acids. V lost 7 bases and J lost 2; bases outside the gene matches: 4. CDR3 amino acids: CATTVLAGAYNEQFF. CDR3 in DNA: TGTGCCACCACTGTACTAGCGGGAGCCTACAATGAGCAGTTCTTC.

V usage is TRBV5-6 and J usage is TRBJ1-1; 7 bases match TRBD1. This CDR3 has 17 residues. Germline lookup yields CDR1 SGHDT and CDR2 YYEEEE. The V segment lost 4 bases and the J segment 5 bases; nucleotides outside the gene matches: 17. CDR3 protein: CASSIGGVQGWNTEAFF. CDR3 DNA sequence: TGTGCCAGCAGCATTGGTGGAGTACAGGGGTGGAATACTGAAGCTTTCTTT. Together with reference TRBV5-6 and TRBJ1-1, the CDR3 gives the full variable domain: DAGVTQSPTHLIKTRGQQVTLRCSPKSGHDTVSWYQQALGQGPQFIFQYYEEEERQRGNFPDRFSGHQFPNYSSELNVNALLLGDSALYLCASSIGGVQGWNTEAFFGQGTRLTVV.

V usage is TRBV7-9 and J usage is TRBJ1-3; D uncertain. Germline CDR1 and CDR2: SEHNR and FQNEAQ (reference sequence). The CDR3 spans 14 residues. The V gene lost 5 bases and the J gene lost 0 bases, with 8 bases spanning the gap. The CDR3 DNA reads TGTGCCAGCAGCCGGGGTGGCTCTGGAAACACCATATATTTT. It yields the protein CASSRGGSGNTIYF.